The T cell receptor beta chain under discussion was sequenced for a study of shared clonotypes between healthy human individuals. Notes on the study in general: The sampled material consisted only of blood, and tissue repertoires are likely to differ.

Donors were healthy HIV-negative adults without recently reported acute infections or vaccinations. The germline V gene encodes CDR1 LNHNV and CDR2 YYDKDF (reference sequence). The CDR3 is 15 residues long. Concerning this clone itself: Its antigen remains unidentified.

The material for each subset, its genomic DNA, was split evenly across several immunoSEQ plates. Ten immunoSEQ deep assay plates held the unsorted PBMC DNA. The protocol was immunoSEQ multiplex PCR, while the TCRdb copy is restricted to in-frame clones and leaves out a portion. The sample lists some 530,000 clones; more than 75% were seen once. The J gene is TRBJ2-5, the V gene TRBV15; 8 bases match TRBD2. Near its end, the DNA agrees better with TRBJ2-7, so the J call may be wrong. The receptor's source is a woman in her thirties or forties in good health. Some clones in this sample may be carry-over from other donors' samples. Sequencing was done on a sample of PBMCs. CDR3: CATSRDSAGGNEQYF. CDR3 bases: TGTGCCACCAGCAGAGATTCGGCGGGAGGAAACGAGCAGTACTTC.